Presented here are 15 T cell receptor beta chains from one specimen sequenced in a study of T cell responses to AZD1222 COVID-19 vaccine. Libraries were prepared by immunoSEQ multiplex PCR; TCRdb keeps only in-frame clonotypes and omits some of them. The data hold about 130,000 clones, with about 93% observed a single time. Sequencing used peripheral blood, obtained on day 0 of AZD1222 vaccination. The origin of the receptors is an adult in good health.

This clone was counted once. The CDR3 loop is CAGKSGGGTEAFF. In nucleotides, the CDR3 is TGTGCCGGAAAGTCAGGGGGTGGCACTGAAGCTTTCTTT. V is TRBV30 and J is TRBJ1-1; 7 nucleotides match TRBD1. The CDR3 runs to 13 residues. Germline V gene lookup returns CDR1 GTSNPN and CDR2 SVGIG (reference sequence). V lost 8 bases to trimming and J lost 4 bases; unmatched junction nucleotides: 10.

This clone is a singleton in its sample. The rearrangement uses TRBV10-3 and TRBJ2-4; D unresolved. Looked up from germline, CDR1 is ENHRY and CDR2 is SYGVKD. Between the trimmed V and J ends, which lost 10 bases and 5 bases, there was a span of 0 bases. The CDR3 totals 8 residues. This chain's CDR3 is CAKNIQYF. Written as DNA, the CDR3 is TGTGCCAAAAACATTCAGTACTTC.

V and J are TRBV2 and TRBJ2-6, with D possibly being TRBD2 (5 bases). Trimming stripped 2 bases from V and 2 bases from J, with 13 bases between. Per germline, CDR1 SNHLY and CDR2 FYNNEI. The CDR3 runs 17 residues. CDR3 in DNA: TGTGCCAGCAGTGAAAGCAGCGGAAGGGCTGGGGCCAACGTCCTGACTTTC. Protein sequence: CASSESSGRAGANVLTF.

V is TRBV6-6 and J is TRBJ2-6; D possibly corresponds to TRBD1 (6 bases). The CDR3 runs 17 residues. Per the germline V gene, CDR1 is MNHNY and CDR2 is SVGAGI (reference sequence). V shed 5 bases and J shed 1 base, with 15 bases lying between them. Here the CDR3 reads CASSPAKTGSGANVLTF. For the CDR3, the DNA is TGTGCCAGCAGTCCTGCTAAAACAGGGTCTGGGGCCAACGTCCTGACTTTC.

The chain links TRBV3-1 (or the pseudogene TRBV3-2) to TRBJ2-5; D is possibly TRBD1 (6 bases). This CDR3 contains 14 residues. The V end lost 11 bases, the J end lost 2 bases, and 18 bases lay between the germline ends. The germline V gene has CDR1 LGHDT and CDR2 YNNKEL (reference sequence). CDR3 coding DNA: TGTGCCTCCGGTCAGGGGCCGGGACAAGAGACCCAGTACTTC. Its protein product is CASGQGPGQETQYF.

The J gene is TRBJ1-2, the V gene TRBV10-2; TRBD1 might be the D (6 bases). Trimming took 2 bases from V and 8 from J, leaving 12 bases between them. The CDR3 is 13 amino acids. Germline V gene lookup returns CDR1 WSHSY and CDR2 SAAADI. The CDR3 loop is CASSERGVKGYTF. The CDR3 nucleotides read TGCGCCAGCAGTGAGAGGGGGGTGAAGGGCTACACCTTC.

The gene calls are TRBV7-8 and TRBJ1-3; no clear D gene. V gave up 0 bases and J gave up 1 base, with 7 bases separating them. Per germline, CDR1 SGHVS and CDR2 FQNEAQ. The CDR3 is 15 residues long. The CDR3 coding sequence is TGTGCCAGCAGCTTAGCAGATTCTTCTGGAAACACCATATATTTT. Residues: CASSLADSSGNTIYF.

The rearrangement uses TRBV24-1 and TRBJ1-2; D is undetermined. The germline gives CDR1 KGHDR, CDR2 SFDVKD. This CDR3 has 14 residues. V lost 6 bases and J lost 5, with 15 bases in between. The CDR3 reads CATSRRSDPYGYTF. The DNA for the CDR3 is TGTGCCACCAGTCGGAGGTCCGACCCTTATGGCTACACCTTC.

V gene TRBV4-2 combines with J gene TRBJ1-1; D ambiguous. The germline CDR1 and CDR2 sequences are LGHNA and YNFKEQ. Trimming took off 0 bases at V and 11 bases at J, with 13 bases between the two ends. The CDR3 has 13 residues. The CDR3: CASSQEGSPLAFF. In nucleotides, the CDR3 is TGTGCCAGCAGCCAAGAAGGGTCGCCGTTGGCTTTCTTT.

For the CDR3, the DNA is TGTGCTAGTGGTTTAGGTACGGTGAGGAGCTCCTATAATTCACCCCTCCACTTT. This gives the protein CASGLGTVRSSYNSPLHF. The chain carries TRBV12-5 and TRBJ1-6; D remains unclear. The CDR3 extends over 18 amino acids. Germline V gene lookup returns CDR1 LGHNT and CDR2 FRNRAP. V lost 3 bases, J lost 0 bases, and 15 bases lay in between.

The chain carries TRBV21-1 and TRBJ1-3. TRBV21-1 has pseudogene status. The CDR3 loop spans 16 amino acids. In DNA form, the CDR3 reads TGTGCCAGCAGCAAAGATTCATATCATTCTGGAAACACCATATATTTT. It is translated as CASSKDSYHSGNTIYF.

CDR3 loop: CATSDFGQGDYNEQFF. DNA of the CDR3: TGTGCCACCAGTGATTTCGGCCAGGGGGACTACAATGAGCAGTTCTTC. This chain links TRBV24-1 with TRBJ2-1, with 7 bases identical to TRBD1. This CDR3 has 16 amino acids. Per the germline V gene, CDR1 is KGHDR and CDR2 is SFDVKD. The V and J ends lost 1 base and 3 bases, in that order; junction bases with no gene match: 5.

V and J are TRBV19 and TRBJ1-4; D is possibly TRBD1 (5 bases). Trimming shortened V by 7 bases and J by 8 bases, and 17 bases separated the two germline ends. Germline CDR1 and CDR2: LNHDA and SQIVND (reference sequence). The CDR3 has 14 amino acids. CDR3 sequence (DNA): TGTGCCAGTACCCTGGGCGGGGGAGAAGAAAAACTGTTTTTT. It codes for CASTLGGGEEKLFF.

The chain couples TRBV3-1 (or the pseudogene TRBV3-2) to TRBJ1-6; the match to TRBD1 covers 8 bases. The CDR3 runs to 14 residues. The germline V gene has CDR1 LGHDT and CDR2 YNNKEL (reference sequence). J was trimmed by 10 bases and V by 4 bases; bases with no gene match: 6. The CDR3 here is CASSLGQGGSPLHF. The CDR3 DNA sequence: TGTGCCAGCAGCCTAGGACAGGGAGGATCACCCCTCCACTTT.

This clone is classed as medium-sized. The DNA for the CDR3 is TGTGCCAGCAGTTACACTTGGGACGGAACCTACGAGCAGTACTTC. Protein product: CASSYTWDGTYEQYF. V usage is TRBV6-6 and J usage is TRBJ2-7, with D perhaps TRBD1 or TRBD2 (5 bases each). V gave up 2 bases and J gave up 2 bases, with 13 bases separating them. Germline V gene data show CDR1 as MNHNY and CDR2 as SVGAGI (reference sequence). CDR3 size: 15 residues.